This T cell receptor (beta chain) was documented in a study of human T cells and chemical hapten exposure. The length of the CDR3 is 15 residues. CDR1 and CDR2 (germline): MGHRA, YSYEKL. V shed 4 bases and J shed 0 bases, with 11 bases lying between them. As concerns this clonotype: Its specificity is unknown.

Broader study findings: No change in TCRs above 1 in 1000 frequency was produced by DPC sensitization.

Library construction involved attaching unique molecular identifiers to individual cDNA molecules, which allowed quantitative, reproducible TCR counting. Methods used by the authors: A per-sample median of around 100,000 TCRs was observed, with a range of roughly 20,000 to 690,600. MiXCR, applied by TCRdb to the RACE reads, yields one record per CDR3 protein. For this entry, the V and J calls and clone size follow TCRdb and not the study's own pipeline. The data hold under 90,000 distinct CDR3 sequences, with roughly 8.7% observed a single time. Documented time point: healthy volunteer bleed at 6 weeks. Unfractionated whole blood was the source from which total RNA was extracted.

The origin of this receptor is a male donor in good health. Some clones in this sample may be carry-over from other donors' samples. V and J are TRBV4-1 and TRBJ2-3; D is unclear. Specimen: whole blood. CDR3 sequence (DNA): TGCGCCAGCAGCCCTCAGCACTCAAGCACAGATACGCAGTATTTT. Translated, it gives CASSPQHSSTDTQYF.